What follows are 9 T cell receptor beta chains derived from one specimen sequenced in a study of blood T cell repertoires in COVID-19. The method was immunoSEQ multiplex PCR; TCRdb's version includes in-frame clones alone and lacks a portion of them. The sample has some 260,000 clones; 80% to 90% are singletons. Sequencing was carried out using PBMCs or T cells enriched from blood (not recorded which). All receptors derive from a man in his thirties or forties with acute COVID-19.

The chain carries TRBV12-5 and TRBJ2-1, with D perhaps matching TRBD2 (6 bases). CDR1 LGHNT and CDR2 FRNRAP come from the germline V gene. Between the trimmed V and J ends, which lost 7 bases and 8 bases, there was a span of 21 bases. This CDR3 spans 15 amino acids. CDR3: CASANQAGARHEQFF. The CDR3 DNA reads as TGTGCTAGTGCCAACCAAGCGGGCGCCCGCCATGAGCAGTTCTTC.

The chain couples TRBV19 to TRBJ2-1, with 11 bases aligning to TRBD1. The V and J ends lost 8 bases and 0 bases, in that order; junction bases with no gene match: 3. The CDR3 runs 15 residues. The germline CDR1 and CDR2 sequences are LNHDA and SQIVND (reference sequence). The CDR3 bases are TGTGCCAGTGGGACAGGGGGTAGCTCCTACAATGAGCAGTTCTTC. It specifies CASGTGGSSYNEQFF. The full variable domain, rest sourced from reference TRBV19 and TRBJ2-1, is DGGITQSPKYLFRKEGQNVTLSCEQNLNHDAMYWYRQDPGQGLRLIYYSQIVNDFQKGDIAEGYSVSREKKESFPLTVTSAQKNPTAFYLCASGTGGSSYNEQFFGPGTRLTVL.

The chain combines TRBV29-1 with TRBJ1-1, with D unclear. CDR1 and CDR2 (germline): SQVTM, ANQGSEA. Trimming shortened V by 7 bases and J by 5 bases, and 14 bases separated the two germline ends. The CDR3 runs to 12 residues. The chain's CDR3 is CSGGWLRTEAFF. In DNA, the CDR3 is TGCAGCGGAGGGTGGTTGCGAACTGAAGCTTTCTTT. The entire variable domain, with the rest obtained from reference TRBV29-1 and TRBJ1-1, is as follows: SAVISQKPSRDICQRGTSLTIQCQVDSQVTMMFWYRQQPGQSLTLIATANQGSEATYESGFVIDKFPISRPNLTFSTLTVSNMSPEDSSIYLCSGGWLRTEAFFGQGTRLTVV.

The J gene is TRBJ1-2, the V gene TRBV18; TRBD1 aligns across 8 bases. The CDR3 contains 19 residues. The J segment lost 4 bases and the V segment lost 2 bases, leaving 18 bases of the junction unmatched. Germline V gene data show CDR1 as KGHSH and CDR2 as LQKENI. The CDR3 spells CASSPIAPGQGAPSYGYTF. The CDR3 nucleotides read TGTGCCAGCTCACCAATCGCCCCTGGACAGGGTGCCCCCTCCTATGGCTACACCTTC.

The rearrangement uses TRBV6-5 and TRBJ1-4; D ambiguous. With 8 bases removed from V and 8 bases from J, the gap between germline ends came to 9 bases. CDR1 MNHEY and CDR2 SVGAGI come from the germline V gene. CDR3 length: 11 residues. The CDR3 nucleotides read TGTGCCAGCGGGCCCGCAGAAAAACTGTTTTTT. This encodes CASGPAEKLFF.

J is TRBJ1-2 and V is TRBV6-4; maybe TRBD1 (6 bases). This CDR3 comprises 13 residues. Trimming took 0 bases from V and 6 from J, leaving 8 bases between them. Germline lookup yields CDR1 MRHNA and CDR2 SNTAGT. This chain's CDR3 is CASSDSGTHGYTF. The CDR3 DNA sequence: TGTGCCAGCAGTGACTCGGGGACACATGGCTACACCTTC.

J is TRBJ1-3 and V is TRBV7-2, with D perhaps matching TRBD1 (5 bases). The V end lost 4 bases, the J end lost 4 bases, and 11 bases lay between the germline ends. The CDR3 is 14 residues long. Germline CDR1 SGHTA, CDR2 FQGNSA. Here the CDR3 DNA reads TGTGCCAGCAGCTCGACAGTATTAGGAAACACCATATATTTT. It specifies CASSSTVLGNTIYF.

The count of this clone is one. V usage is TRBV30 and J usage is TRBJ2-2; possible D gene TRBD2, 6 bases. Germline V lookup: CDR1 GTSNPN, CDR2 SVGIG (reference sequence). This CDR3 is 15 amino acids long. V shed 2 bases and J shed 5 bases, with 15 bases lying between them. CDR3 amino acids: CAWSSIGGITGELFF. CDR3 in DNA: TGTGCCTGGAGTTCTATCGGCGGGATTACCGGGGAGCTGTTTTTT.

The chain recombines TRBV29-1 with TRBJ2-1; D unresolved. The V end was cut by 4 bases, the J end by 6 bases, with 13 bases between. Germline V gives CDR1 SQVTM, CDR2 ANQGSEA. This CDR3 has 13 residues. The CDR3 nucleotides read TGCAGCGTTGTGTTAAAACTGCCCAATGAGCAGTTCTTC. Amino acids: CSVVLKLPNEQFF.